The 7 T cell receptor beta chains in this list originate from one sample, sequenced in a study of blood T cell repertoires in COVID-19 (dated by TCRdb to 2018 to 2021). The library was built by means of the immunoSEQ multiplex PCR assay. What TCRdb holds here is the immuneACCESS table cut down to in-frame rearrangements. Part of the clones is not present; checked against another copy, under half of the missing clones reflect an unresolved V gene, and the others are unexplained. The sample table holds 300,000 to 400,000 clones, of which 88% were seen once. The ten largest clones take up 1.5% to 2% of the sample. Sequenced input: peripheral blood. These receptors were obtained from a woman between 25 and 40 years old with COVID-19, enrolled during active disease.

The chain has TRBV5-1 and TRBJ1-2; no clear D gene. Germline V gives CDR1 SGHRS, CDR2 YFSETQ. The CDR3 has 13 residues. Trimming stripped 4 bases from V and 4 bases from J, with 11 bases between. The DNA of the CDR3 is TGCGCCAGCAGCCTAGGTCGCGGCTATGGCTACACCTTC. Protein: CASSLGRGYGYTF.

This sequence joins TRBV29-1 and TRBJ2-3; tentative D call: TRBD1 (6 bases). The germline V and J ends were trimmed by 7 bases and 2 bases, with 10 bases remaining between them. Germline CDR1 reads SQVTM; CDR2 reads ANQGSEA. The CDR3 has 12 amino acids. CDR3 protein: CSEDSNTDTQYF. CDR3 in DNA: TGCAGCGAGGACAGCAACACAGATACGCAGTATTTT.

The rearrangement uses TRBV6-6 and TRBJ1-4; TRBD1 is a possible D gene (5 bases). There are 15 residues in the CDR3. The V gene lost 5 bases and the J gene lost 8 bases, with 18 bases spanning the gap. Per germline, CDR1 MNHNY and CDR2 SVGAGI (reference sequence). CDR3 in amino acids: CASSPIGAAIEKLFF. In nucleotides, the CDR3 is TGTGCCAGCAGTCCCATAGGGGCTGCGATAGAAAAACTGTTTTTT.

V usage is TRBV3-1 (or the pseudogene TRBV3-2) and J usage is TRBJ1-1; 7 bases line up with TRBD1. The CDR3 consists of 16 residues. Trimming removed 1 base from V and 0 bases from J; junction bases left unmatched: 5. Germline V lookup: CDR1 LGHDT, CDR2 YNNKEL (reference sequence). CDR3 in amino acids: CASSQVLGQMNTEAFF. CDR3 bases: TGTGCCAGCAGCCAAGTTTTGGGACAGATGAACACTGAAGCTTTCTTT.

CDR3 sequence (DNA): TGTGCCAGCAGCTTAGGGGGACTTTATGGCTACACCTTC. Protein sequence: CASSLGGLYGYTF. The genes are TRBV7-9 and TRBJ1-2, with D possibly being TRBD1 (5 bases). This CDR3 region has 13 residues. The V end lost 1 base, the J end lost 5 bases, and 8 bases lay between the germline ends. Germline values: CDR1 SEHNR, CDR2 FQNEAQ (reference sequence).

This clone came up once. V usage is TRBV4-3 and J usage is TRBJ1-3; D may be TRBD1 (5 bases). CDR1 and CDR2 (germline): LGHNA, YSLEER. The CDR3 sequence is 15 residues long. The V gene lost 4 bases and the J gene lost 0 bases, with 10 bases spanning the gap. CDR3 DNA sequence: TGCGCCAGCAGCCGTGACAGATACTCTGGAAACACCATATATTTT. This gives the protein CASSRDRYSGNTIYF.

DNA of the CDR3: TGTGCCAGCAACCGGTTGGGACTGCAATACAATGAGCAGTTCTTC. The encoded protein is CASNRLGLQYNEQFF. This chain links TRBV6-5 with TRBJ2-1; D may be TRBD2 (6 bases). Deletions cut 7 bases from V and 4 bases from J, with 17 bases between. The CDR3 length is 15 residues. Germline loops: CDR1 MNHEY, CDR2 SVGAGI.